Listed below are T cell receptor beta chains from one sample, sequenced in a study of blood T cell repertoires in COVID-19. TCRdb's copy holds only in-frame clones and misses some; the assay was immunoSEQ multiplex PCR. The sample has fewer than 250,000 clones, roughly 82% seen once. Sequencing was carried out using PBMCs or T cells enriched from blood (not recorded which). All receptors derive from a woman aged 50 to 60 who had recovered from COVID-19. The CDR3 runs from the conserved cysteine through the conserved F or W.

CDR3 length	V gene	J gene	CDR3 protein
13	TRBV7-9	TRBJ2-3	CASSLVGVDTQYF
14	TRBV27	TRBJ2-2	CASSRHRGTGELFF
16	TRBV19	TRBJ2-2	CASRRTGVINTGELFF
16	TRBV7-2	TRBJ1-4	CASSLVQGATNEKLFF
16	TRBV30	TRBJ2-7	CAWSFTSGSISYEQYF
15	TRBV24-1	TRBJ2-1	CATSDPRGGYNEQFF
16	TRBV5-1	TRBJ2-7	CASSLLTGTVSNEQYF
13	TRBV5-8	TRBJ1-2	CASSLLADYGYTF
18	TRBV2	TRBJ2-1	CASIWTSGSESSYNEQFF
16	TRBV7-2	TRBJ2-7	CASSALAGAPSYEQYF
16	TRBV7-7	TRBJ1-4	CASSSRRQGPNEKLFF
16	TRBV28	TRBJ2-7	CASSSPGTVDSYEQYF
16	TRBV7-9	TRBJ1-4	CASSLSRGVGGEKLFF
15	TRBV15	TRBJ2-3	CATRAGTSGADTQYF
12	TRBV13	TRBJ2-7	CASSGRGYEQYF
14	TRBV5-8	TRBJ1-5	CASSSYRGYQPQHF
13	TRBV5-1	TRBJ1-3	CASSSGDRNTIYF
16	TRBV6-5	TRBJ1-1	CASSYGTGTTDTEAFF
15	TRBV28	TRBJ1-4	CASSLRTGGSEKLFF
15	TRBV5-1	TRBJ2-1	CASSRGLAEYNEQFF
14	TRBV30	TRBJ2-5	CAWSGGTGWETQYF
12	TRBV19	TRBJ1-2	CASSPTLYGYTF
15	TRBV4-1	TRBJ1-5	CASSHSTGANQPQHF
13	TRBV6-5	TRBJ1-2	CASSPGPAGGYTF
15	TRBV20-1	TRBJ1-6	CSASGWTGDNSPLHF
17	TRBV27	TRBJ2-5	CASSLLGTSGGQETQYF
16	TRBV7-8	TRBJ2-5	CASSLRSGVTKETQYF
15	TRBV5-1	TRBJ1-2	CASSLVPGTGGGYTF
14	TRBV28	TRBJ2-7	CASSPPQGPYEQYF
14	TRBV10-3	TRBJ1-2	CAISVGTANYGYTF
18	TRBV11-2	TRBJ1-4	CASSPDPGQGILGEKLFF
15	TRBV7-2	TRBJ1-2	CASSEQGAQIYGYTF
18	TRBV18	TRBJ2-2	CASSPPTSGRGTTGELFF
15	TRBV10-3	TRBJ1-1	CAISDSGAANTEAFF
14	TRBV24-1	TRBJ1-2	CATSDLYQGTGYTF
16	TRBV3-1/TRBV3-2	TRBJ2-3	CASSRLAGPGADTQYF
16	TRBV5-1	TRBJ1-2	CASSAGHEGAVYGYTF
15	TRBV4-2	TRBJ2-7	CASSQETGSLYEQYF
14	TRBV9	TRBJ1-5	CASSSRGGDGPQHF
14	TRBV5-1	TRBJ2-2	CASGTGANTGELFF
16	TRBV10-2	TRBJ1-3	CASSRTGATNGNTIYF
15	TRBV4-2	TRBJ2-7	CASSQGYSESYEQYF
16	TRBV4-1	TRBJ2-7	CASSHYAVILVNEQYF
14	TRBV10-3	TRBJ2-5	CAIREEGAGETQYF